This entry describes one T cell receptor (beta chain). The source of the sample is a study of blood T cell repertoires in COVID-19. Per the germline V gene, CDR1 is MNHEY and CDR2 is SVGAGI. CDR3 length: 12 residues. Trimming removed 9 bases from V and 4 bases from J, with 12 bases in between. Clones were read by immunoSEQ multiplex PCR, and TCRdb kept only the in-frame ones, dropping some. The table includes a few hundred thousand clones, roughly nine tenths detected once. The origin of this receptor is a woman between 45 and 60 years old who had recovered from COVID-19. The chain employs TRBV6-5 and TRBJ1-2; D is uncertain. Sequenced input: PBMCs or T cells enriched from blood (not recorded which). CDR3 bases: TGTGCCAGTACCGGAGCCCTCTATGGCTACACCTTC. Its protein is CASTGALYGYTF.